This T cell receptor (beta chain) was sequenced in a study of beta chain features in type 1 diabetes. Study-level information: When patients were set against healthy donors, age, gender and cell yields were similar. Overall study results and limits: Reads derived from cDNA could over-represent cells showing high TCR expression. Insertions at VDJ junctions were less frequent in type 1 diabetes patients. These patients also deleted more nucleotides at the same junctions.

As concerns this clone: What it binds is unknown.

Every donor had blood drawn once into heparin, approximately 110 mL on average. Trimming left V 8 bases short and J 10 bases short, with 12 bases between. This CDR3 contains 11 residues. In germline, CDR1 is ENHRY, CDR2 SYGVKD. The investigators reverse transcribed all of the isolated RNA, so they sequenced expressed TCRB transcripts. Sequencing was performed with immunoSEQ multiplex PCR; in TCRdb, only in-frame clones are kept and a portion is missing. The sample includes hundreds of thousands of clones, roughly a sixth seen only once; the top ten take approximately 0.093%. What was sequenced was naive CD4+ T cells from blood. This sequence originates from a young man in good health. The rearrangement uses TRBV10-3 and TRBJ2-1; TRBD1 might be the D (5 bases). The CDR3 is CAIAGSLEQFF. CDR3 coding DNA: TGTGCCATCGCAGGGTCCCTAGAGCAGTTCTTC.